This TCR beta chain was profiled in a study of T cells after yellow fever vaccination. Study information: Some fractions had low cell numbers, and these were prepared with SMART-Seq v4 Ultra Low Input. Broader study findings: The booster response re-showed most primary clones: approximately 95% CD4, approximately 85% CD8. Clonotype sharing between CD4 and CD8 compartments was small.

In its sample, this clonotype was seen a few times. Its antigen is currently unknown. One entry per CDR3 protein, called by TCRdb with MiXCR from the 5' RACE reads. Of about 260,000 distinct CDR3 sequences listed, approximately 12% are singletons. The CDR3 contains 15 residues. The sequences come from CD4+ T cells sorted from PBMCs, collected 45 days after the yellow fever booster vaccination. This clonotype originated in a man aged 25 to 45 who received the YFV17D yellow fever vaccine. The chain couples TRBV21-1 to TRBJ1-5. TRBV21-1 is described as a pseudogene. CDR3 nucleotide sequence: TGTGCCAGCAGCAAAGTCGTTTTGTGCAATCAGCCCCAGCATTTT. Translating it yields CASSKVVLCNQPQHF.